The sequence of this T cell receptor beta chain was determined in a study of response to subunit inactivated influenza vaccine (dated by TCRdb to the late 2010s). About the investigation overall: Deep quantitative profiling of the T cell receptor repertoire was used in the study to follow responses to a trivalent subunit inactivated influenza vaccine.

General study outcomes and caveats: The authors suggested that each seasonal influenza vaccination may recruit only a limited number of new T cells.

The time point label here, explained by the study, means: approximately 47 days after influenza vaccine administration. Library preparation was by RT-PCR. The run used an Illumina HiSeq 2500. The public reads were quality trimmed at Q25 with fastp and then assembled into clones with MiXCR by TCRdb, keeping productive beta chains. Entries are consolidated by CDR3 protein sequence, retaining the most common genes and DNA. This sample has around 150,000 distinct CDR3 sequences in its table, and roughly 11% of those were observed once. The ten largest clonotypes hold around 11% of the sample. CDR1 SGHTA and CDR2 FQGNSA were looked up in the germline V gene. Measured from the cysteine to the phenylalanine, the CDR3 is 14 residues long. Just CDR3 DNA is preserved here, 42 bases in frame from base 1. Compared with germline, V lacks 6 bases and J lacks 6 bases; bases without a gene match: 9. In its sample, this clonotype was seen many times. The specificity of this receptor is unknown. Per-nucleotide qualities are absent, and no much larger clonotype sits a single base away.

The source was non-naive T cells sorted from PBMCs, collected about 40 days after vaccination. Per the publication, the cell subset or site label means: memory T cell fraction. In this chain, TRBV7-2 is recombined with TRBJ1-2; 8 bases in the middle match TRBD1. This TCR was recovered from a man over 45 who received an inactivated influenza vaccine. Donor details come from another sample of the same person, matched by shared clones. The CDR3 has the sequence CASRRDRQTDGYTF. The nucleotides read TGTGCCAGCAGGCGGGACAGGCAGACTGATGGCTACACCTTC.